The 20 T cell receptor beta chains below were found in one sample sequenced in a study of cytomegalovirus exposure and HLA in healthy donors. This PCR relied on a set of 60 Vbeta primers and 13 Jbeta primers. Sequencing was performed with immunoSEQ multiplex PCR; in TCRdb, only in-frame clones are kept and a portion is missing. Of 90,000 to 150,000 clones in the sample, around four fifths were seen once. Sequencing used PBMCs. These receptor sequences come from a man aged 40-50 years in good health and CMV-seronegative.

This clone was detected once. The rearrangement links TRBV5-1 to TRBJ1-2; a weak D match, TRBD1 (5 bases). The CDR3 is 17 residues long. CDR1 SGHRS and CDR2 YFSETQ come from the germline V gene. Deletions cut 0 bases from V and 3 bases from J, with 18 bases between. The CDR3 DNA follows: TGCGCCAGCAGCTTGGTTGGGGCAGGGATCCGGGACTATGGCTACACCTTC. This sequence encodes CASSLVGAGIRDYGYTF.

The chain combines TRBV5-1 with TRBJ2-2; 10 bases align to TRBD1. The CDR3 is made up of 14 amino acids. Germline lookup yields CDR1 SGHRS and CDR2 YFSETQ. The V and J ends lost 5 bases and 7 bases, in that order; junction bases with no gene match: 5. Here the CDR3 reads CASRSGTGVGELFF. As DNA, the CDR3 is TGCGCCAGCAGATCCGGGACAGGGGTCGGGGAGCTGTTTTTT.

As DNA, the CDR3 is TGTGCCAGCTCATCCCAGACAGGGCGCGGCGGGGAGCTGTTTTTT. Translated, it gives CASSSQTGRGGELFF. V is TRBV18 and J is TRBJ2-2; TRBD1 aligns across 7 bases. Germline V gene data show CDR1 as KGHSH and CDR2 as LQKENI. The CDR3 contains 15 residues. With V trimmed by 5 bases and J by 7 bases, 10 bases remained unmatched.

This clone was detected a few times. This chain joins TRBV9 and TRBJ1-1; D is unresolved. The CDR3 length is 13 residues. V was trimmed by 2 bases and J by 6 bases, leaving 11 bases between them. CDR1 and CDR2 from the germline V gene are SGDLS and YYNGEE. The CDR3 loop reads CASSVDWRPEAFF. In DNA form, the CDR3 reads TGTGCCAGCAGCGTTGATTGGCGGCCTGAAGCTTTCTTT.

V is TRBV7-9 and J is TRBJ2-1; 8 bases match TRBD2. V gave up 5 bases and J gave up 5 bases; unmatched junction bases: 2. The CDR3 consists of 13 residues. The germline V gene encodes CDR1 SEHNR and CDR2 FQNEAQ (reference sequence). CDR3 region: CASSPGLDNEQFF. CDR3 nucleotide sequence: TGTGCCAGCAGCCCGGGACTAGACAATGAGCAGTTCTTC.

This clone was observed a single time. The chain employs TRBV27 and TRBJ2-3, with 13 bases identical to TRBD2. This CDR3 spans 15 amino acids. With V trimmed by 5 bases and J by 5 bases, 4 bases remained unmatched. Germline V lookup: CDR1 MNHEY, CDR2 SMNVEV (reference sequence). The CDR3 region is CASSPLAGGEDTQYF. The CDR3 DNA is TGTGCCAGCAGTCCACTAGCGGGAGGGGAAGATACGCAGTATTTT.

This sequence joins TRBV27 and TRBJ2-1; TRBD2 might be the D (6 bases). CDR1 and CDR2 (germline): MNHEY, SMNVEV (reference sequence). V lost 7 bases and J lost 1, with 14 bases in between. The CDR3 contains 15 residues. CDR3 loop: CASTNGGKSYNEQFF. The CDR3, as DNA: TGTGCCAGCACAAATGGGGGGAAATCCTACAATGAGCAGTTCTTC.

The chain uses TRBV27 and TRBJ2-5; maybe TRBD2 (5 bases). CDR1 and CDR2 (germline): MNHEY, SMNVEV (reference sequence). With 4 bases removed from V and 4 bases from J, the gap between germline ends came to 13 bases. This CDR3 is built from 14 residues. The CDR3 coding sequence is TGTGCCAGCAGTTCCAGGCTAGCTCGAGAGACCCAGTACTTC. Protein: CASSSRLARETQYF.

This chain joins TRBV19 and TRBJ1-1; a weak D match, TRBD1 (5 bases). The CDR3 extends over 14 amino acids. Trimming removed 7 bases at V and 1 base at J, with 13 bases between. Looked up from germline, CDR1 is LNHDA and CDR2 is SQIVND (reference sequence). For the CDR3, the DNA is TGTGCCAGTACTCAGGGCTATCGGAACACTGAAGCTTTCTTT. Translating it yields CASTQGYRNTEAFF.

The chain joins TRBV27 to TRBJ2-1; D ambiguous. The CDR3 has 15 amino acids. The germline V gene has CDR1 MNHEY and CDR2 SMNVEV (reference sequence). V was clipped by 0 bases and J by 0 bases, with 6 bases between them. The CDR3: CASSLSAFSYNEQFF. DNA for the CDR3: TGTGCCAGCAGTTTATCGGCCTTCTCCTACAATGAGCAGTTCTTC.

The rearrangement joins TRBV9 to TRBJ2-1, with 9 bases that match TRBD1. The CDR3 consists of 15 residues. The V gene end was trimmed by 4 bases and the J gene end by 1 base; junction bases not matched to a gene: 3. CDR1 is SGDLS and CDR2 is YYNGEE in the germline V gene. Here the CDR3 DNA reads TGTGCCAGCAGCAAAGGGACAGGGTCCTACAATGAGCAGTTCTTC. This encodes CASSKGTGSYNEQFF.

This sequence joins TRBV30 and TRBJ1-2; D not resolved. Germline CDR1 reads GTSNPN; CDR2 reads SVGIG (reference sequence). Trimming took off 4 bases at V and 8 bases at J, with 14 bases between the two ends. The CDR3 has 12 residues. In DNA, the CDR3 is TGTGCCTGGAACCCGACGCCGCGGGGCTACACCTTC. It translates to CAWNPTPRGYTF.

The chain combines TRBV5-4 with TRBJ2-7, with 7 positions matching TRBD2. After removal of 0 bases from V and 7 bases from J, the junction contained 4 bases not matched to a gene. Germline CDR1 SGHNT, CDR2 YYREEE (reference sequence). The length of the CDR3 is 13 residues. In nucleotides, the CDR3 is TGTGCCAGCAGCTTGGTCGGGGAGGGGGAGCAGTACTTC. Residues: CASSLVGEGEQYF. Complete variable domain (other parts from reference TRBV5-4 and TRBJ2-7): ETGVTQSPTHLIKTRGQQVTLRCSSQSGHNTVSWYQQALGQGPQFIFQYYREEENGRGNFPPRFSGLQFPNYSSELNVNALELDDSALYLCASSLVGEGEQYFGPGTRLTVT.

Turning to this clone: The junction does not match germline at one end; this may be a read error. For the CDR3, the DNA is TGCAGTGCTAGAATTACTGGGCTCTTC. Translation: CSARITGLF. J is TRBJ1-2 and V is TRBV20-1; no clear D. Germline loops: CDR1 DFQATT, CDR2 SNEGSKA (reference sequence). The CDR3 is made up of 9 amino acids.

This CDR3 reads CASSSDFGETQYF. The CDR3 nucleotides are TGTGCCAGCAGCTCTGACTTCGGGGAGACCCAGTACTTC. This sequence joins TRBV7-7 and TRBJ2-5; the D is unclear. Trimming took 4 bases from V and 5 from J, leaving 11 bases between them. The CDR3 runs to 13 residues. Germline CDR1 is SSHAT and CDR2 is FNYEAQ (reference sequence).

The gene calls are TRBV7-9 and TRBJ1-2; D unclear. Deletions cut 1 base from V and 5 bases from J, with 8 bases between. The CDR3 is 13 amino acids. Germline V gene sequence: CDR1 SEHNR, CDR2 FQNEAQ (reference sequence). CDR3 sequence (DNA): TGTGCCAGCAGCTTAGTCCCGGGTTATGGCTACACCTTC. This codes for CASSLVPGYGYTF.

This chain links TRBV10-3 with TRBJ1-2; the match to TRBD1 covers 10 bases. Germline loops: CDR1 ENHRY, CDR2 SYGVKD. V dropped 6 bases and J dropped 7; count of bases not matched to a gene: 5. The CDR3 is made up of 13 amino acids. The CDR3 loop is CAIRGTGDGGYTF. The CDR3 bases are TGTGCCATCAGGGGGACAGGGGATGGTGGCTACACCTTC.

The chain couples TRBV10-1 to TRBJ1-4, with TRBD1 matching 7 bases. Trimming cost V 0 bases and J 10 bases; bases outside gene matches: 2. The CDR3 spans 13 residues. Looked up from germline, CDR1 is WNHNN and CDR2 is SYGVQD (reference sequence). The CDR3 here is CASSESAGGKLFF. DNA for the CDR3: TGCGCCAGCAGTGAGTCTGCAGGGGGAAAACTGTTTTTT.

This clone was seen a few times. This chain links TRBV5-1 with TRBJ2-1; 7 bases agree with TRBD1. V shed 1 base, J shed 9 bases, and the junction held 10 bases outside the gene matches. The CDR3 has 15 residues. Germline-derived CDR1 and CDR2 are SGHRS and YFSETQ. The CDR3 is CASSLRQGRMAEQFF. The CDR3 nucleotides are TGCGCCAGCAGCTTGCGACAGGGACGTATGGCTGAGCAGTTCTTC. The full variable domain, rest sourced from reference TRBV5-1 and TRBJ2-1, is KAGVTQTPRYLIKTRGQQVTLSCSPISGHRSVSWYQQTPGQGLQFLFEYFSETQRNKGNFPGRFSGRQFSNSRSEMNVSTLELGDSALYLCASSLRQGRMAEQFFGPGTRLTVL.

The chain employs TRBV10-3 and TRBJ1-5; D unresolved. This CDR3 has 12 amino acids. Trimming removed 9 bases at V and 3 bases at J, with 9 bases between. CDR1 ENHRY and CDR2 SYGVKD come from the germline V gene. CDR3 residues: CAMSEFNQPQHF. The CDR3, as DNA: TGTGCCATGTCCGAGTTCAATCAGCCCCAGCATTTT.